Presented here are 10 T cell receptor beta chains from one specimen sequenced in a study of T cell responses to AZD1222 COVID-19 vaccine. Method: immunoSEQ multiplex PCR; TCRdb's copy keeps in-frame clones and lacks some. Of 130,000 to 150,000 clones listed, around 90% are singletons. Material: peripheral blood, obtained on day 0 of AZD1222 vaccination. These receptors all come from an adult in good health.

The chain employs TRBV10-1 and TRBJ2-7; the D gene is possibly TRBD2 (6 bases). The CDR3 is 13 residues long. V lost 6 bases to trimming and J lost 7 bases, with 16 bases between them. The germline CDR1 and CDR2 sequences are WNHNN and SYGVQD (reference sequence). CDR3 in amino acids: CASSPGRAGEQYF. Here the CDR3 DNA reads TGCGCCAGCAGCCCCGGCAGGGCGGGAGAGCAGTACTTC.

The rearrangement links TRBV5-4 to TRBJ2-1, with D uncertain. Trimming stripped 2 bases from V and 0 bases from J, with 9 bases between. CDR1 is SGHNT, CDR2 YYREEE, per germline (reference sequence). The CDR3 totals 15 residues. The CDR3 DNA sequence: TGTGCCAGCAGCTTTTTCCAATTCTCCTACAATGAGCAGTTCTTC. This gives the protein CASSFFQFSYNEQFF.

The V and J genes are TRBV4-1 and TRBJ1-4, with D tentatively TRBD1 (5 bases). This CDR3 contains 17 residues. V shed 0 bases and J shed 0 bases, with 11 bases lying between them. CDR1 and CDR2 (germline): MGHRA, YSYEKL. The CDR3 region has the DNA TGCGCCAGCAGCCAAGATCGATCAGGGACAACTAATGAAAAACTGTTTTTT. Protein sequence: CASSQDRSGTTNEKLFF.

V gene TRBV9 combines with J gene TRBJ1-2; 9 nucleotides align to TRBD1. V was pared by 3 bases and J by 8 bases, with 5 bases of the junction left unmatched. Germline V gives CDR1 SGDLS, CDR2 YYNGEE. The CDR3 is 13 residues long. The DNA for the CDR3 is TGTGCCAGCAGCGCAACAGGGGGCGACGGCTACACCTTC. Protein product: CASSATGGDGYTF.

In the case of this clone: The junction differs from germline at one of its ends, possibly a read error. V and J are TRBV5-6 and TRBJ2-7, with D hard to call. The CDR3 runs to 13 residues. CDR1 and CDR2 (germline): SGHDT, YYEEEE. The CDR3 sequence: CASNLLATYEQYF. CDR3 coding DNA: TGTGCCAGCAACTTGCTGGCTACTTACGAGCAGTACTTC.

In DNA, the CDR3 is TGTGCCAGCAGTGACGGGCCATCGGATACGCAGTATTTT. As protein: CASSDGPSDTQYF. This sequence joins TRBV6-4 and TRBJ2-3; no firm D call. V lost 2 bases, J lost 6 bases, and 9 bases lay in between. Looked up from germline, CDR1 is MRHNA and CDR2 is SNTAGT. There are 13 residues in the CDR3.

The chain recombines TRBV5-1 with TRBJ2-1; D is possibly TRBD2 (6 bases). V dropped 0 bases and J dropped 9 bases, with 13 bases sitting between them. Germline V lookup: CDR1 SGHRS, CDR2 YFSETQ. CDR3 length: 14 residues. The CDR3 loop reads CASSLEAGSGEQFF. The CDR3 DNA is TGCGCCAGCAGCTTGGAGGCGGGGTCGGGTGAGCAGTTCTTC.

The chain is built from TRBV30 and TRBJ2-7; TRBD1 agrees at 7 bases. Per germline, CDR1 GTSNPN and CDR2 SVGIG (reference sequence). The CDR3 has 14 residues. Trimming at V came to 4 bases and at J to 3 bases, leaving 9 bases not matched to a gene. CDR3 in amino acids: CAWTRGPVRYEQYF. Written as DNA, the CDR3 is TGTGCCTGGACGAGGGGGCCAGTCCGCTACGAGCAGTACTTC.

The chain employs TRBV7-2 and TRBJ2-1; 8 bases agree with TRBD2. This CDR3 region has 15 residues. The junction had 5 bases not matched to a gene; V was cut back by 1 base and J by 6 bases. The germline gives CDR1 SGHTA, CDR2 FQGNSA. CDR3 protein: CASSLVTSGANEQFF. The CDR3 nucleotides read TGTGCCAGCAGCTTAGTTACTAGCGGAGCCAATGAGCAGTTCTTC.

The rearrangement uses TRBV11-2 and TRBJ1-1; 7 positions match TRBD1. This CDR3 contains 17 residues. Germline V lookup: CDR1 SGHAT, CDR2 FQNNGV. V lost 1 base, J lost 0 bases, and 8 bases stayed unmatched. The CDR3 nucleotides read TGTGCCAGCAGCTTAGCCGACAGGGTTGTTATGAACACTGAAGCTTTCTTT. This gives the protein CASSLADRVVMNTEAFF.